These 31 T cell receptor beta chains share one sample of origin, sequenced in a study of CD8+CD57+ T cells in acquired aplastic anemia. The template used for profiling TCR beta VDJ and CDR3 was genomic DNA. TCRdb reprocessed the reads via MiXCR and lists one record per CDR3 protein. Of about 260,000 distinct CDR3 sequences detected, roughly 82% appear once; the ten largest clones hold approximately 40%. The sequenced patients had an expansion of CD8+CD57+ cells seen by flow cytometry. Source material: sorted CD4+, CD8+, or CD8+CD57+ T cells (not recorded which) from PBMCs. These receptor sequences come from a human donor with aplastic anemia.

This clonotype showed up just a few times. An end of the junction differs from the germline gene, which may be a read error. The rearrangement uses TRBV9 and TRBJ2-3, with D possibly called TRBD1 or TRBD2 (5 bases each). This CDR3 contains 14 residues. Germline V CDR1 and CDR2: SGDLS, YYNGEE. The CDR3 DNA follows: TGTGCCAGCAGCCCCTGGAGCGGTGGGGCCAACGTCCATTTT. Translating it yields CASSPWSGGANVHF. Looking up the rest from reference TRBV9 and TRBJ2-3 gives the full variable domain: DSGVTQTPKHLITATGQRVTLRCSPRSGDLSVYWYQQSLDQGLQFLIQYYNGEERAKGNILERFSAQQFPDLHSELNLSSLELGDSALYFCASSPWSGGANVHFGPGTRLTVL.

V is TRBV9 and J is TRBJ1-3, with D uncertain. The CDR3 covers 13 residues. Germline V gives CDR1 SGDLS, CDR2 YYNGEE. V shed 2 bases and J shed 8 bases, with 11 bases lying between them. The chain's CDR3 is CASSVAPGDTIYF. The CDR3 DNA sequence: TGTGCCAGCAGCGTGGCTCCCGGAGACACCATATATTTT.

The table lists this clonotype with a count of one. The CDR3 nucleotides read TGTGCCAGCAAGTTCACAGGGGGCGGCAATTCACCCCTCCACTTT. Amino acids: CASKFTGGGNSPLHF. V usage is TRBV6-5 and J usage is TRBJ1-6; 9 bases match TRBD1. Germline V gene sequence: CDR1 MNHEY, CDR2 SVGAGI. This CDR3 contains 15 residues. The J segment lost 7 bases and the V segment lost 7 bases, leaving 8 bases of the junction unmatched.

Only one count was recorded for this clonotype. This chain joins TRBV11-2 and TRBJ2-5, with D unclear. Looked up from germline, CDR1 is SGHAT and CDR2 is FQNNGV. The ends were cut back, 9 bases at V and 9 bases at J, with 17 bases in the middle. The CDR3 loop spans 12 amino acids. CDR3 sequence reads: CARRLDLAAQYF. The CDR3 nucleotides are TGTGCCAGACGCTTAGATCTGGCAGCCCAGTACTTC.

The J gene is TRBJ1-1, the V gene TRBV5-6, with D possibly matching TRBD1 (6 bases). The ends were cut back, 0 bases at V and 4 bases at J, with 13 bases in the middle. Germline assignment: CDR1 SGHDT and CDR2 YYEEEE. CDR3 length: 15 amino acids. The CDR3 DNA reads as TGTGCCAGCAGCTTGGAGAGGGGGGCGGTCACTGAAGCTTTCTTT. This translates into CASSLERGAVTEAFF.

This chain joins TRBV5-1 and TRBJ2-3, with D perhaps TRBD1 (5 bases). Germline CDR1 SGHRS, CDR2 YFSETQ. V was trimmed by 0 bases and J by 6 bases, leaving 11 bases between them. This CDR3 spans 14 amino acids. CDR3 coding DNA: TGCGCCAGCAGCTTGGTTTCAGGGTCGGATACGCAGTATTTT. Translating gives CASSLVSGSDTQYF.

On this clonotype itself: Because it lacks the conserved phenylalanine or tryptophan at the end, this CDR3 is likely a read error. The J gene is TRBJ2-3, the V gene TRBV7-9; D call uncertain. Germline values: CDR1 SEHNR, CDR2 FQNEAQ (reference sequence). The CDR3 spans 12 residues. With 5 bases removed from V and 10 bases from J, the gap between germline ends came to 13 bases. The CDR3, as DNA: TGTGCCAGCAGCGTAGGCCCGGAATCGCAGTATTTG. Its translation: CASSVGPESQYL.

Comments on this clonotype: It is likely a read error, because the conserved phenylalanine at the end of the CDR3 is missing. It is unclear where the CDR3 begins or ends on the DNA, so no DNA is shown, and the CDR3 is as TCRdb lists it. The rearrangement links TRBV2 to TRBJ2-1; TRBD1, the D gene given by the table, was not confirmed from the DNA. The CDR3 is 16 amino acids long, termini counted. In germline, CDR1 is SNHLY, CDR2 FYNNEI. CDR3 in amino acids: CASSQGGTNRQDLEPI.

Only a few counts were recorded for this clonotype. The chain combines TRBV10-3 with TRBJ2-3; either TRBD1 or TRBD2 may supply D (6 bases each). The V gene's germline CDR1 is ENHRY and CDR2 SYGVKD. CDR3 length: 16 amino acids. V was trimmed by 7 bases and J by 6 bases, leaving 23 bases between them. The CDR3 sequence is CAITMGNAGEADTQYF. The CDR3 DNA reads TGTGCCATCACCATGGGGAATGCAGGGGAGGCCGATACGCAGTATTTT.

As regards this clonotype: In this CDR3 the conserved last residue, phenylalanine or tryptophan, is missing, so a read error is likely. The DNA is omitted, as the CDR3 cannot be located on it reliably, and the CDR3 follows TCRdb's listing. V gene TRBV19 combines with J gene TRBJ1-6. Germline V CDR1 and CDR2: LNHDA, SQIVND (reference sequence). Including both end residues, the CDR3 is 16 amino acids long. This CDR3 is CASSLAEGGYNSPLLV.

Concerning this clonotype itself: The junction departs from the called germline gene at one end, perhaps through a read error. This rearrangement joins TRBV2 to TRBJ2-1; D may match TRBD1 or TRBD2 (5 bases each). The germline V gene encodes CDR1 SNHLY and CDR2 FYNNEI. The CDR3 has 14 amino acids. The chain's CDR3 is CASGDEGANTQHFF. The DNA of the CDR3 is TGTGCCAGCGGGGACGAGGGCGCTAACACGCAGCATTTCTTC.

Note on this clonotype: Here the CDR3 omits its conserved ending phenylalanine or tryptophan, so a read error is the likely source. The DNA is omitted, as the CDR3 cannot be located on it reliably, and the CDR3 follows TCRdb's listing. The chain couples TRBV2 to TRBJ2-6; whether TRBD1, the table's D call, matches the DNA was not checked. Germline V lookup: CDR1 SNHLY, CDR2 FYNNEI. The CDR3 extends over 16 residues, inclusive of both ends. The CDR3 sequence: CASGVGGTDTQNFGPG.

Comments on this clonotype: Its ends do not fully match the called genes, so a read error is possible. The CDR3 loop is CSAGEGRRGIGEQYF. CDR3 DNA: TGCAGTGCTGGAGAGGGTCGGCGAGGGATTGGGGAGCAGTACTTC. The gene calls are TRBV20-1 and TRBJ2-7, with D possibly being TRBD2 (5 bases). CDR1 and CDR2 (germline): DFQATT, SNEGSKA (reference sequence). The length of the CDR3 is 15 residues.

In its sample, this clonotype was seen a few times. The chain couples TRBV29-1 to TRBJ1-6; 7 positions match TRBD1. This CDR3 region has 14 residues. In germline, CDR1 is SQVTM, CDR2 ANQGSEA. With 5 bases clipped from V and 7 bases from J, the junction kept 8 bases outside the gene matches. DNA for the CDR3: TGCAGCGTTCGACAGGGAGGAGGAAATTCACCCCTCCACTTT. Translated, it gives CSVRQGGGNSPLHF.

This sequence joins TRBV6-1 and TRBJ2-7, with 9 bases lining up with TRBD1. CDR1 and CDR2 from the germline V gene are MNHNS and SASEGT. The CDR3 is made up of 15 amino acids. With V trimmed by 1 base and J by 3 bases, 4 bases remained unmatched. DNA of the CDR3: TGTGCCAGCAGTGAAGGGACAGGGGAGGACTACGAGCAGTACTTC. This sequence encodes CASSEGTGEDYEQYF.

With regard to this clonotype: Lacking the conserved final phenylalanine or tryptophan, this CDR3 likely reflects a read error. The chain combines TRBV7-9 with TRBJ2-7, with D tentatively TRBD1 (6 bases). The V gene's germline CDR1 is SEHNR and CDR2 FQNEAQ (reference sequence). V dropped 5 bases and J dropped 6 bases, with 11 bases sitting between them. The CDR3 extends over 12 amino acids. Here the CDR3 DNA reads TGTGCCAGCAGCCCAACAGGGCTCGAGCAGTACTAC. The encoded protein is CASSPTGLEQYY.

Remarks on this clonotype: A much bigger clone sits one base away, suggesting this may be a read error. The DNA is omitted, as the CDR3 cannot be located on it reliably, and the CDR3 follows TCRdb's listing. This sequence joins TRBV7-9 and TRBJ2-3; the table's D call, TRBD2, was not checked against the DNA. The germline V gene has CDR1 SEHNR and CDR2 FQNEAQ (reference sequence). The CDR3 is 14 amino acids in total, end residues counted. CDR3 in amino acids: CASSSADAQYFGPF.

V is TRBV2 and J is TRBJ2-1; 7 positions match TRBD1. Germline trimming cut 6 bases from V and 12 bases from J; bases unmatched to any gene: 11. In germline, CDR1 is SNHLY, CDR2 FYNNEI. The CDR3 runs to 13 residues. In nucleotides, the CDR3 is TGTGCCAGCAGCCTGAGCAGGGACAGCATGCAGTTCTTC. Amino acids: CASSLSRDSMQFF.

The rearrangement joins TRBV7-3 to TRBJ1-1; D not resolved. CDR1 and CDR2 from the germline V gene are SGHTA and FQGTGA. The ends were cut back, 6 bases at V and 8 bases at J, with 22 bases in the middle. CDR3 length: 15 amino acids. The CDR3 DNA reads as TGTGCCAGCAGGTTAGATCGGAGCCGGAACCACGAAGCTTTCTTT. Translated, it gives CASRLDRSRNHEAFF.

Regarding this clonotype: One end of the junction fails to match germline, which may point to a read error. V gene TRBV7-3 combines with J gene TRBJ1-1, with D perhaps TRBD1 (6 bases). Germline assignment: CDR1 SGHTA and CDR2 FQGTGA. This CDR3 is 14 amino acids long. The CDR3, as DNA: TGTGCCGGCAGCTCGGGGGCTAGCGGAACAGATACGCACTTT. Encoded protein: CAGSSGASGTDTHF.

As for this clonotype: Germline and junction disagree at one end, which may indicate a read error. V gene TRBV7-8 combines with J gene TRBJ1-1, with D unresolved. The CDR3 extends over 15 amino acids. Germline V CDR1 and CDR2: SGHVS, FQNEAQ. Written as DNA, the CDR3 is TGTGCCAGCAGCTTAGATGGAGCAGCGAACACGGAAGCTTTCTTT. As protein: CASSLDGAANTEAFF.

The V gene is TRBV5-6, the J gene TRBJ2-1; D unresolved. Germline V lookup: CDR1 SGHDT, CDR2 YYEEEE. V was shortened by 2 bases and J by 7 bases, with 10 bases between the two germline ends. The CDR3 has 13 amino acids. CDR3 nucleotides: TGTGCCAGCAGCTTTTCCAGAAGGAATGAGCAGTTCTTC. Translated, it gives CASSFSRRNEQFF.

The J gene is TRBJ2-5, the V gene TRBV7-9; the match to TRBD2 covers 9 bases. Germline V gene data show CDR1 as SEHNR and CDR2 as FQNEAQ (reference sequence). Germline trimming cut 5 bases from V and 14 bases from J; bases unmatched to any gene: 15. The CDR3 loop spans 14 amino acids. The CDR3 DNA follows: TGTGCCAGCAGCAGTGACAGAAGCGGGGGGAGCGATTACTTC. Translation: CASSSDRSGGSDYF.

This rearrangement joins TRBV2 to TRBJ1-1; D is undetermined. Trimming removed 8 bases from V and 5 bases from J, with 21 bases in between. The CDR3 length is 15 residues. CDR1 is SNHLY and CDR2 is FYNNEI in the germline V gene. The CDR3 DNA reads as TGTGCCAGCGGATTGGATCCAGTAGGGAAGACTGAAGCTTTCTTT. It encodes CASGLDPVGKTEAFF.

The chain is built from TRBV25-1 and TRBJ1-6, with 9 positions matching TRBD1. The junction had 9 bases not matched to a gene; V was cut back by 8 bases and J by 7 bases. This CDR3 contains 15 residues. CDR1 and CDR2 from the germline V gene are MGHDK and SYGVNS. The CDR3 coding sequence is TGTGCCAGCGGTCCGGGACAGGGAAGCAATTCACCCCTCCACTTT. This sequence encodes CASGPGQGSNSPLHF.

In the case of this clonotype: Compared with germline, one end of the junction differs, possibly owing to a read error. The genes are TRBV10-3 and TRBJ1-6; D ambiguous. Looked up from germline, CDR1 is ENHRY and CDR2 is SYGVKD. This CDR3 region has 16 residues. The CDR3: CAISGSSGEQINALLF. The DNA for the CDR3 is TGTGCCATCAGTGGGTCTTCGGGAGAACAAATTAATGCCCTCCTCTTT.

The chain employs TRBV7-9 and TRBJ1-1; D gene uncertain. V gave up 1 base and J gave up 14 bases, with 23 bases separating them. The CDR3 sequence is 15 residues long. Germline values: CDR1 SEHNR, CDR2 FQNEAQ (reference sequence). The CDR3 DNA sequence: TGTGCCAGCAGCTTAGAGGCGTATTTTAGCCCAGGCACCTTCTTT. It specifies CASSLEAYFSPGTFF. Filled out from reference TRBV7-9 and TRBJ1-1, the complete variable domain reads DTGVSQNPRHKITKRGQNVTFRCDPISEHNRLYWYRQTLGQGPEFLTYFQNEAQLEKSRLLSDRFSAERPKGSFSTLEIQRTEQGDSAMYLCASSLEAYFSPGTFFGQGTRLTVV.

This clonotype was seen a single time. The V gene is TRBV19, the J gene TRBJ2-7, with 7 positions matching TRBD1. The CDR3 has 16 residues. Per the germline V gene, CDR1 is LNHDA and CDR2 is SQIVND (reference sequence). DNA of the CDR3: TGTGCCAGTAGTATAGCTGGACAGGCGAACCATGACGAGCTGTACGTC. This gives the protein CASSIAGQANHDELYV.

The J gene is TRBJ2-5, the V gene TRBV7-4, with no clear D. V gave up 5 bases and J gave up 3 bases, with 16 bases separating them. The CDR3 is 15 residues long. Germline V gives CDR1 SGHVT, CDR2 SQSDAQ. The CDR3: CASSPDRSWEETQYF. The CDR3 region has the DNA TGTGCCAGCAGCCCAGACCGGAGCTGGGAAGAGACCCAGTACTTC.

With respect to this clonotype: A read error is possible here, since a much larger clone lies one base away. The CDR3 ends on some other residue instead of the conserved phenylalanine or tryptophan, so this is likely a read error. V and J are TRBV5-6 and TRBJ2-3, with D unclear. The CDR3 is 12 amino acids. Germline assignment: CDR1 SGHDT and CDR2 YYEEEE. Deletions cut 0 bases from V and 6 bases from J, with 5 bases between. CDR3 residues: CASSLGADTQYV. CDR3 bases: TGTGCCAGCAGCTTGGGGGCGGATACGCAGTATGTT.

This CDR3 reads CASSFERGRDAQYF. The CDR3 DNA reads as TGTGCCAGCAGCTTTGAGCGAGGTCGCGATGCGCAGTATTTT. The rearrangement links TRBV7-2 to TRBJ2-3; D gene ambiguous. The CDR3 loop spans 14 amino acids. Germline V lookup: CDR1 SGHTA, CDR2 FQGNSA. V dropped 3 bases and J dropped 10 bases, with 17 bases sitting between them.